This TCR beta chain was identified during a study of vaccination and CD4 T cells after COVID-19. The treatment denotes: roughly ten-day PBMC culture with coronavirus spike peptide pools or control peptides (ViraFEST assay). Cultured CD4+ T-cell DNA underwent Oncomine TCR Beta short-read sequencing. From CD4+ T cells that had been cultured, genomic DNA was extracted. Using its own MiXCR run on the PCR reads, TCRdb lists one record per CDR3 protein. The sample records over 9,000 distinct CDR3 sequences, about 20% being singletons. Study-wide results and limits: For convalescent patients, 304 of the 307 vaccine-specific clones analyzed were classified as spike mono-reactive. Only after vaccination were a median about 87% of convalescents' reactive clones seen.

As for this clonotype: The antigen remains undetermined.

The CDR3 covers 15 residues. Germline CDR1 and CDR2: MNHEY and SVGEGT. The ends lost 5 bases at V and 1 base at J; junction bases unmatched: 3. The starting material was CD4+ T cells from blood, cultured in vitro, obtained after SARS-CoV-2 vaccination. The receptor was derived from a human donor who had recovered from COVID-19. The J gene is TRBJ1-1, the V gene TRBV6-2 or TRBV6-3, with 11 bases identical to TRBD1. The CDR3 protein is CASSRTGGSNTEAFF. The CDR3 DNA follows: TGTGCCAGCAGTAGGACAGGGGGCTCGAACACTGAAGCTTTCTTT.